This T cell receptor beta chain originates from a study of cytomegalovirus exposure and HLA in healthy donors. 60 Vbeta and 13 Jbeta primers were used in PCR. Assay: immunoSEQ multiplex PCR; the TCRdb copy retains only in-frame clones and omits some. This table holds roughly 190,000 clones, around 79% found once. V was shortened by 3 bases and J by 3 bases, with 9 bases between the two germline ends. The CDR3 has 14 amino acids. The germline CDR1 and CDR2 sequences are LNHDA and SQIVND (reference sequence). Specimen: PBMCs. The TCR comes from a woman in her fifties or sixties in good health and CMV-seronegative. The J gene is TRBJ2-1, the V gene TRBV19, with D perhaps TRBD1 (5 bases). CDR3 in DNA: TGTGCCAGTAGTATCAGGGAAGGCTACAATGAGCAGTTCTTC. Translated: CASSIREGYNEQFF.